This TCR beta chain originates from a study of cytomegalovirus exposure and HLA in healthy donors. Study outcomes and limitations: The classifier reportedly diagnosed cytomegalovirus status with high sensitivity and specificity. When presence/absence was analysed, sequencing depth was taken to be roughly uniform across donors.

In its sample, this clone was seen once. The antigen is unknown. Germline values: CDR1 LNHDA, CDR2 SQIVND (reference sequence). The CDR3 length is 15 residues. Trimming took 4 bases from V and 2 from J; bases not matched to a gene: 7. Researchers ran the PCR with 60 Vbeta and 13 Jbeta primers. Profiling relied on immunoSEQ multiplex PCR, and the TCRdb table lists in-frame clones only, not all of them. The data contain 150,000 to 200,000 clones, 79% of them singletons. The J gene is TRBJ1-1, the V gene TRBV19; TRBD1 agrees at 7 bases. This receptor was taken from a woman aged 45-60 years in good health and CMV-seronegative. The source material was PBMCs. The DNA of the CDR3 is TGTGCCAGTAGTACAGGGGGATATTCAAACACTGAAGCTTTCTTT. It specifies CASSTGGYSNTEAFF.